This T cell receptor beta chain comes out of a study of cytomegalovirus exposure and HLA in healthy donors. Study results and limitations: Reportedly, fewer N-insertions than the approximately 690-donor mean appeared in an Asian-associated ancestry cluster in a later analysis. An analysis done earlier found most TCR beta V segments productive about 87% or about 30% of the time. In vitro assays verified that three CMV-associated chains recognized CMV antigens specifically.

The study ran its PCR with 60 Vbeta and 13 Jbeta primers. Profiled with immunoSEQ multiplex PCR; TCRdb holds only in-frame clones, not every one. Here the sample spans under 150,000 clones, roughly four fifths being singletons. This clone was picked up a small number of times. Its antigen is as yet unknown. The CDR3 contains 15 residues. Germline assignment: CDR1 MDHEN and CDR2 SYDVKM. J gave up 0 bases and V 5 bases, and 3 bases lay outside the gene matches. The V call is TRBV28, the J call TRBJ2-1, with TRBD1 matching over 8 bases. The sequence derives from a woman aged 55-69 years in good health and CMV-seronegative. The specimen sequenced was PBMCs. This chain's CDR3 is CASSPGTGSYNEQFF. The CDR3 coding sequence is TGTGCCAGCAGTCCCGGGACAGGCTCCTACAATGAGCAGTTCTTC. The entire variable domain, with the rest obtained from reference TRBV28 and TRBJ2-1, is as follows: DVKVTQSSRYLVKRTGEKVFLECVQDMDHENMFWYRQDPGLGLRLIYFSYDVKMKEKGDIPEGYSVSREKKERFSLILESASTNQTSMYLCASSPGTGSYNEQFFGPGTRLTVL.